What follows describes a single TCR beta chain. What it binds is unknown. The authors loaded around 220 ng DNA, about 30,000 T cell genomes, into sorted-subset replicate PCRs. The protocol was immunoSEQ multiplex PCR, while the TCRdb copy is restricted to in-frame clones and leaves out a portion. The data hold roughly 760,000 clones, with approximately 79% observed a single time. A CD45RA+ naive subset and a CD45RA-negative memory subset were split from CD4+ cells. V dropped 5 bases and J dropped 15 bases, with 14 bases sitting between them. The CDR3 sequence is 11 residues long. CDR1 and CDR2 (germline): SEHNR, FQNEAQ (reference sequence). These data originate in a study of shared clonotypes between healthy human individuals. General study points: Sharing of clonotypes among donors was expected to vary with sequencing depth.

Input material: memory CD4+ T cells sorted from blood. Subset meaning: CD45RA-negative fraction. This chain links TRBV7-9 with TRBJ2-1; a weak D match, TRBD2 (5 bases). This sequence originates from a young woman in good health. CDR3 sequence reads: CASSDDYPRFF. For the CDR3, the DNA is TGTGCCAGCAGCGACGACTACCCGCGGTTCTTC.